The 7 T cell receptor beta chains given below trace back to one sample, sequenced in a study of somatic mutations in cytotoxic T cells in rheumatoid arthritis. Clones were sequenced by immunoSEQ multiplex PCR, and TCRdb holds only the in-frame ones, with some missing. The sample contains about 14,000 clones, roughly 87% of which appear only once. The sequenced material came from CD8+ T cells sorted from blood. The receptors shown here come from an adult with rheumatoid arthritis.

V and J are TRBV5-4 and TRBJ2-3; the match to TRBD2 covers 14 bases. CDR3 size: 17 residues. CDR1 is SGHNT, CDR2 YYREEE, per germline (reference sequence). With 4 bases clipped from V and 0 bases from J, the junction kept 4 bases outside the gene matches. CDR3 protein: CASSGTSGRASTDTQYF. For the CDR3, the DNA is TGTGCCAGCAGCGGGACTAGCGGGAGAGCCAGCACAGATACGCAGTATTTT.

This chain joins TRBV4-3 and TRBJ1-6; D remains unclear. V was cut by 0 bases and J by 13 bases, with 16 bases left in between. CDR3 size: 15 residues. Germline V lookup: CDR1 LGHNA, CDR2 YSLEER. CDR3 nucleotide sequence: TGCGCCAGCAGCCAAGATTATAGGCTAGCGGGTCCCCTCCACTTT. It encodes CASSQDYRLAGPLHF.

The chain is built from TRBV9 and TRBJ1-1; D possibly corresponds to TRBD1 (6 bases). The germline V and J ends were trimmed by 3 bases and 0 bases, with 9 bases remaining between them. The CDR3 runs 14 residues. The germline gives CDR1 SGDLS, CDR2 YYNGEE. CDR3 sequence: CASSEDSLNTEAFF. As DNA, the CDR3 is TGTGCCAGCAGCGAGGACAGCTTGAACACTGAAGCTTTCTTT.

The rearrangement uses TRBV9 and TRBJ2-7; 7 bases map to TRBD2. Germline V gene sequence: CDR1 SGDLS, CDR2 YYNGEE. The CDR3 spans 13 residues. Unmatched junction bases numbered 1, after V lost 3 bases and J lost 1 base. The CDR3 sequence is CASSGGSSYEQYF. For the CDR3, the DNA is TGTGCCAGCAGCGGCGGGAGTTCCTACGAGCAGTACTTC.

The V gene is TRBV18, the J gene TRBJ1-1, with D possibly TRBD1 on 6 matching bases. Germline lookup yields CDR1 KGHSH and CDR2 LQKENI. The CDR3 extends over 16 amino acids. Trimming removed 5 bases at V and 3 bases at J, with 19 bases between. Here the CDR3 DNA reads TGTGCCAGCTCAACCTTGGGGGGGGCTAGGTACACTGAAGCTTTCTTT. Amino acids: CASSTLGGARYTEAFF.

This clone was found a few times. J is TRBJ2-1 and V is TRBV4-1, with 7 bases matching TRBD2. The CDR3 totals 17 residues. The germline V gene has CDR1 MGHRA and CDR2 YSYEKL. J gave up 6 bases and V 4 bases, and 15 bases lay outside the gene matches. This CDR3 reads CASSPDKWAGVSNEQFF. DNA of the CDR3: TGCGCCAGCAGCCCGGATAAGTGGGCGGGAGTATCCAATGAGCAGTTCTTC.

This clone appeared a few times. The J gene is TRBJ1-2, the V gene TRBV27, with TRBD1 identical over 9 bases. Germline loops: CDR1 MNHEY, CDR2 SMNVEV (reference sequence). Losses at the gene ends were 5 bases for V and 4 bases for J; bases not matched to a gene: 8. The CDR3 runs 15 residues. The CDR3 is CASSPPGQGIYGYTF. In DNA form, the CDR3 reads TGTGCCAGCAGTCCCCCGGGACAGGGAATCTATGGCTACACCTTC.